Listed below are T cell receptor beta chains from one sample, sequenced in a study of spatial heterogeneity in lung cancer. TCRdb called the 5' RACE reads again in MiXCR, with one record for every CDR3 protein. The data show more than 85,000 distinct CDR3 sequences, approximately 8.9% seen once. The sequenced sample was PBMCs, obtained at surgery. The source of these receptors is a male donor with early-stage non-small cell lung cancer. CDR3s include the opening cysteine and the closing phenylalanine or tryptophan. A D gene is named only where the DNA matches it firmly. Rows give clone size only sometimes, using once, few, many, or a class for an expanded clone.

j_gene: TRBJ2-7; v_gene: TRBV7-3; abundance: many; d_gene: TRBD1; CDR3nt: TGTGCCAGCAGCCCCGGGGCAGGGGGCTCCTACGAGCAGTACTTC; CDR3aa: CASSPGAGGSYEQYF
j_gene: TRBJ1-1; v_gene: TRBV29-1; abundance: many; d_gene: TRBD1; CDR3nt: TGCAGCGCCAGGACAGGTCAGGGCACTGAAGCTTTCTTT; CDR3aa: CSARTGQGTEAFF
j_gene: TRBJ1-1; v_gene: TRBV11-2; abundance: many; d_gene: NA; CDR3nt: TGTGCCAGCAGCTTCGGGGGCCCCACTGAAGCTTTCTTT; CDR3aa: CASSFGGPTEAFF
j_gene: TRBJ1-1; v_gene: TRBV5-1; abundance: many; d_gene: NA; CDR3nt: TGCGCCAGCAGGGTAGGGGAGAACACTGAAGCTTTCTTT; CDR3aa: CASRVGENTEAFF
j_gene: TRBJ2-3; v_gene: TRBV7-8; abundance: many; d_gene: NA; CDR3nt: TGTGCCAGCAGCTTACGGTGGGGGAACACAGATACGCAGTATTTT; CDR3aa: CASSLRWGNTDTQYF
j_gene: TRBJ2-2; v_gene: TRBV5-4; abundance: NA; d_gene: NA; CDR3nt: TGTGCCAGCAGCTTTGGGCAGAACACCGGGGAGCTGTTTTTT; CDR3aa: CASSFGQNTGELFF
j_gene: TRBJ2-1; v_gene: TRBV11-3; abundance: many; d_gene: NA; CDR3nt: TGTGCCAGCAGCTTAGCAGGCGGGCTTAACAATGAGCAGTTCTTC; CDR3aa: CASSLAGGLNNEQFF
j_gene: TRBJ1-1; v_gene: TRBV5-5; abundance: NA; d_gene: NA; CDR3nt: TGTGCCAGCAGCCGGCGGGGGGCGCAATGGGCTGAAGCTTTCTTT; CDR3aa: CASSRRGAQWAEAFF
j_gene: TRBJ2-3; v_gene: TRBV5-6; abundance: many; d_gene: TRBD2; CDR3nt: TGTGCCAGCAGCTTGTCCGGGACTAGTATCGCAGATACGCAGTATTTT; CDR3aa: CASSLSGTSIADTQYF
j_gene: TRBJ2-5; v_gene: TRBV7-6; abundance: many; d_gene: TRBD2; CDR3nt: TGTGCCAGCAGCTTAGCTAGCGGGAGGGCCCCGGAGACCCAGTACTTC; CDR3aa: CASSLASGRAPETQYF
j_gene: TRBJ2-1; v_gene: TRBV20-1; abundance: few; d_gene: NA; CDR3nt: TGCAGTGCTAGTGGGGCTAAGCAGTTCTTC; CDR3aa: CSASGAKQFF
j_gene: TRBJ2-5; v_gene: TRBV7-3; abundance: few; d_gene: TRBD2; CDR3nt: TGTGCCAGCAGCTTAACGGGGACGGGAGGGGAGACCCAGTACTTC; CDR3aa: CASSLTGTGGETQYF
j_gene: TRBJ1-3; v_gene: TRBV5-1; abundance: many; d_gene: NA; CDR3nt: TGCGCCAGCACCCCATCAGGGACCTCTGGAAACACCATATATTTT; CDR3aa: CASTPSGTSGNTIYF
j_gene: TRBJ1-2; v_gene: TRBV7-4; abundance: NA; d_gene: TRBD1; CDR3nt: TGTGCCAGCAGCCCGGGACAGGGAGAGGGTGGCTACACCTTC; CDR3aa: CASSPGQGEGGYTF
j_gene: TRBJ2-7; v_gene: TRBV9; abundance: many; d_gene: NA; CDR3nt: TGTGCCAGCAGCGTAGATCAGGGAGCCCACTACGAGCAGTACTTC; CDR3aa: CASSVDQGAHYEQYF
j_gene: TRBJ2-7; v_gene: TRBV28; abundance: NA; d_gene: NA; CDR3nt: TGTGCCAGCAGGTCTCCAAGGGACGGCTCCTACGAGCAGTACTTC; CDR3aa: CASRSPRDGSYEQYF
j_gene: TRBJ2-7; v_gene: TRBV20-1; abundance: many; d_gene: NA; CDR3nt: TGCAGTGCTAGCGTGTCTAGCACTGCCGAGCAGTACTTC; CDR3aa: CSASVSSTAEQYF
j_gene: TRBJ1-1; v_gene: TRBV29-1; abundance: many; d_gene: NA; CDR3nt: TGCAGCGTCCGGGACACGGGAGGACTCACTGAAGCTTTCTTT; CDR3aa: CSVRDTGGLTEAFF
j_gene: TRBJ1-4; v_gene: TRBV12-3/TRBV12-4; abundance: many; d_gene: NA; CDR3nt: TGTGCCAGCAGGGAGTTAGCTAATGAAAAACTGTTTTTT; CDR3aa: CASRELANEKLFF
j_gene: TRBJ2-1; v_gene: TRBV11-2; abundance: many; d_gene: NA; CDR3nt: TGTGCCAGCAGCTTAGGGACGGGGACCCAGAGCTCCTACAATGAGCAGTTCTTC; CDR3aa: CASSLGTGTQSSYNEQFF
j_gene: TRBJ2-3; v_gene: TRBV7-6; abundance: many; d_gene: NA; CDR3nt: TGTGCCAGCAGCTTAGCGGGTTCTAGCACAGATACGCAGTATTTT; CDR3aa: CASSLAGSSTDTQYF
j_gene: TRBJ1-1; v_gene: TRBV29-1; abundance: NA; d_gene: NA; CDR3nt: TGCAGCGCCAGCGGTGGTGAAGCTTTCTTT; CDR3aa: CSASGGEAFF
j_gene: TRBJ1-3; v_gene: TRBV6-5; abundance: NA; d_gene: NA; CDR3nt: TGTGCCACCACTCCGGGCTCTGGAAACACCATATATTTT; CDR3aa: CATTPGSGNTIYF
j_gene: TRBJ1-5; v_gene: TRBV7-9; abundance: NA; d_gene: NA; CDR3nt: TGTGCCAGCAGCTTTTCGGAGCGTAATCAGCCCCAGCATTTT; CDR3aa: CASSFSERNQPQHF
j_gene: TRBJ2-4; v_gene: TRBV7-2; abundance: NA; d_gene: NA; CDR3nt: TGTGCCAGCAGCTTAGGGGGGCTGGCAAACATTCAGTACTTC; CDR3aa: CASSLGGLANIQYF
j_gene: TRBJ2-1; v_gene: TRBV7-3; abundance: few; d_gene: NA; CDR3nt: TGTGCCAGCAGCTGGGACCACTCCTACAATGAGCAGTTCTTC; CDR3aa: CASSWDHSYNEQFF
j_gene: TRBJ2-3; v_gene: TRBV19; abundance: many; d_gene: NA; CDR3nt: TGTGCCAGTAGGTCAAGAGACAGAGGGGGGTTCACAGATACGCAGTATTTT; CDR3aa: CASRSRDRGGFTDTQYF
j_gene: TRBJ2-1; v_gene: TRBV20-1; abundance: many; d_gene: TRBD2; CDR3nt: TGCAGTGCAAAAACGATAGCGGGGGGACACATTAGCTACAATGAGCAGTTCTTC; CDR3aa: CSAKTIAGGHISYNEQFF
j_gene: TRBJ2-3; v_gene: TRBV5-1; abundance: NA; d_gene: NA; CDR3nt: TGCGCCAGCAGCTTAGCAGCCGGGCCAGATACGCAGTATTTT; CDR3aa: CASSLAAGPDTQYF
j_gene: TRBJ1-1; v_gene: TRBV19; abundance: few; d_gene: NA; CDR3nt: TGTGCCAGTAGTGGACACGAGTCTGCGGGGAGAGCTGAAGCTTTCTTT; CDR3aa: CASSGHESAGRAEAFF
j_gene: TRBJ2-7; v_gene: TRBV5-1; abundance: many; d_gene: TRBD1; CDR3nt: TGCGCCAGCAGCTTACAGGGGGTGAGCTCCTACGAGCAGTACTTC; CDR3aa: CASSLQGVSSYEQYF
j_gene: TRBJ1-2; v_gene: TRBV19; abundance: many; d_gene: NA; CDR3nt: TGTGCCAGTAGTATCAACGCTGCCGTTAACTATGGCTACACCTTC; CDR3aa: CASSINAAVNYGYTF
j_gene: TRBJ2-4; v_gene: TRBV20-1; abundance: NA; d_gene: NA; CDR3nt: TGCAGTGCTGAGGACGGGCTAGCCAAAAACATTCAGTACTTC; CDR3aa: CSAEDGLAKNIQYF
j_gene: TRBJ1-5; v_gene: TRBV2; abundance: many; d_gene: NA; CDR3nt: TGTGCCAGCAGTGCCGGGACCGCGGCTCAGCCCCAGCATTTT; CDR3aa: CASSAGTAAQPQHF
j_gene: TRBJ1-5; v_gene: TRBV10-3; abundance: few; d_gene: NA; CDR3nt: TGTGCCAGCAAGAAGGATGGGGGCGAGGGCAATCAGCCCCAGCATTTT; CDR3aa: CASKKDGGEGNQPQHF
j_gene: TRBJ2-2; v_gene: TRBV5-1; abundance: NA; d_gene: NA; CDR3nt: TGCGCCAGCAGTTGGGGACCCGGGGAGCTGTTTTTT; CDR3aa: CASSWGPGELFF
j_gene: TRBJ2-1; v_gene: TRBV6-5; abundance: NA; d_gene: TRBD1; CDR3nt: TGTGCCAGCAGTTACACCCTGGTACTTGGACAGGGGGAGGACAATGAGCAGTTCTTC; CDR3aa: CASSYTLVLGQGEDNEQFF
j_gene: TRBJ1-2; v_gene: TRBV21-1; abundance: NA; d_gene: NA; CDR3nt: TGTGCCAGCAGCAAAAATCCAGGACAGGGACCCTATGGCTACACCTTC; CDR3aa: CASSKNPGQGPYGYTF
j_gene: TRBJ2-3; v_gene: TRBV4-3; abundance: many; d_gene: NA; CDR3nt: TGCGCCAGCAGCCAAGATTTAAGCACAGATACGCAGTATTTT; CDR3aa: CASSQDLSTDTQYF
j_gene: TRBJ2-1; v_gene: TRBV5-1; abundance: NA; d_gene: NA; CDR3nt: TGCGCCAGCAGCCTACCACAGAGCTCCTACAATGAGCAGTTCTTC; CDR3aa: CASSLPQSSYNEQFF
j_gene: TRBJ2-7; v_gene: TRBV7-3; abundance: many; d_gene: NA; CDR3nt: TGTGCCAGCAGCTTATATCTGCGACCCTACGAGCAGTACTTC; CDR3aa: CASSLYLRPYEQYF
j_gene: TRBJ2-7; v_gene: TRBV11-2; abundance: NA; d_gene: NA; CDR3nt: TGTGCCAGCAGCTCGCCAGGGGAGCAGTACTTC; CDR3aa: CASSSPGEQYF